This T cell receptor beta chain was sequenced for a study of blood T cell repertoires in COVID-19. The CDR3 spans 15 residues. V gave up 6 bases and J gave up 0 bases, with 11 bases separating them. Germline CDR1 MNHNY, CDR2 SVGAGI (reference sequence). Data came from immunoSEQ multiplex PCR; TCRdb stores just in-frame clones and leaves some out. The table includes about half a million clones, 80% to 90% detected once. The V call is TRBV6-6, the J call TRBJ1-4; no definite D call. The receptor comes from a human donor in a cohort sampled during active COVID-19. Sequenced: peripheral blood. The CDR3 region is CASRPSAATNEKLFF. The CDR3 coding sequence is TGTGCCAGCAGACCGAGCGCGGCAACTAATGAAAAACTGTTTTTT.